Detailed here is one T cell receptor beta chain. This sample is drawn from a study of blood T cell repertoires in COVID-19. Study-wide background: Specimens from acute and convalescent COVID-19 originated in the United States, Italy and Spain. T cells, B-cell-depleted T cells, or PBMCs supplied cDNA or gDNA.

Under the authors' procedure: Amplified reference gene primers provided the basis for estimating nucleated cell counts. This table comes from immunoSEQ multiplex PCR, and its TCRdb copy is limited to in-frame clones, with some not included. From that table come the V and J calls and clone size; the DNA was used to work out D and trimming. Of 450,000 to 500,000 clones listed, approximately 85% are singletons. V was pared by 9 bases and J by 3 bases, with 8 bases of the junction left unmatched. CDR1 is LNHNV, CDR2 YYDKDF, per germline (reference sequence). CDR3 size: 13 residues. The genes are TRBV15 and TRBJ2-7, with 7 bases that match TRBD2. Sequenced material: peripheral blood. This sequence was found in a human donor in a cohort sampled during active COVID-19. The CDR3 coding sequence is TGTGCCACGAGTCGGGGGGATATCTACGAGCAGTACTTC. Translation: CATSRGDIYEQYF.